This is a list of T cell receptor beta chains from one sample in a study of neoadjuvant anti-PD-1 for oral cavity cancer. Clones were sequenced by immunoSEQ multiplex PCR, and TCRdb holds only the in-frame ones, with some missing. The sample includes under 15,000 clones, around 69% of them seen just once. This material consisted of tumor tissue, taken before nivolumab (anti-PD-1) treatment. These TCRs come from a person between 35 and 79 years old with oral cavity squamous cell carcinoma. The donor label of this sample is uncertain. Each CDR3 is given without its conserved first and last residue. The order of the fields is V gene, CDR3 protein.

V gene: TRBV30; CDR3 protein: AWSKGASGGTDTQY
V gene: TRBV5-6; CDR3 protein: ASSSGLSAYEQY
V gene: TRBV5-6; CDR3 protein: ASNGQGASPLH
V gene: TRBV4-1; CDR3 protein: ASRGLSVGYT
V gene: TRBV11-2; CDR3 protein: ASSLGLWAGRRNEQF
V gene: TRBV11-2; CDR3 protein: ASGTIGGADKDTQY
V gene: TRBV6-5; CDR3 protein: ASSLGGTGRNEAF
V gene: TRBV11-3; CDR3 protein: ASSHGQGRDEQF
V gene: TRBV10-3; CDR3 protein: AIRARLDIAGYT
V gene: TRBV1; CDR3 protein: TSNELGTHLGSNQPQH
V gene: TRBV12-5; CDR3 protein: ASGLVRGGPGFSGNTIY
V gene: TRBV14; CDR3 protein: ASSQAAGGNSPLH
V gene: TRBV11-2; CDR3 protein: ASSLGRVLETQY
V gene: TRBV7-3; CDR3 protein: ASSLSERGRWGDTQY
V gene: TRBV27; CDR3 protein: ASRGTVLNEKLF
V gene: TRBV28; CDR3 protein: ASSLIGGVNTEAF
V gene: TRBV19; CDR3 protein: ASSLGTSGRGGLYNEQF
V gene: TRBV7-9; CDR3 protein: ASSSRTGFQETQY
V gene: TRBV5-6; CDR3 protein: ASSTRDNSRSEKLF
V gene: TRBV11-2; CDR3 protein: ASSRRGGGPDTQY
V gene: TRBV27; CDR3 protein: ASSPYRGLSYEQY
V gene: TRBV7-9; CDR3 protein: ASSASGTGNEQF
V gene: TRBV7-2; CDR3 protein: ASSFDRSTNEKLF
V gene: TRBV27; CDR3 protein: ASSPRGRENIQY
V gene: TRBV28; CDR3 protein: ASSPPGTGNYEQY
V gene: TRBV9; CDR3 protein: ASSGGGRGQVNTEAF
V gene: TRBV9; CDR3 protein: ASSVSQGALTGELF
V gene: TRBV6-5; CDR3 protein: ASSLLAGEETQY
V gene: TRBV27; CDR3 protein: ASSAPGTEKLF
V gene: TRBV5-6; CDR3 protein: ASSLPVQDEQF
V gene: TRBV5-5; CDR3 protein: ASSLINYGYT
V gene: TRBV11-2; CDR3 protein: ASSPVSGSSDEQY
V gene: TRBV2; CDR3 protein: ASTRMNTEAF
V gene: TRBV21-1; CDR3 protein: ASSKEVEGLLNYGYT
V gene: TRBV5-6; CDR3 protein: ASSLERGPGAKNIQY
V gene: TRBV18; CDR3 protein: ASSQLDEQY
V gene: TRBV5-1; CDR3 protein: ASSLTGQGTEAF
V gene: TRBV5-5; CDR3 protein: ASSFEGAGNTIY